This T cell receptor (beta chain) was sequenced in a study of blood T cell repertoires in COVID-19. Authors' data handling: Reference gene primer amplification gave nucleated cell count estimates. TCRdb's table, derived via immunoSEQ multiplex PCR, lists solely in-frame clones and lacks some. That table gives V, J and clone size, and the DNA gave D and trimming. The table includes more than 95,000 clones, roughly nine tenths detected once. The TCR comes from a human donor in a cohort sampled during active COVID-19. Sequencing input: peripheral blood.

CDR3 protein: CASSLALAGGRAYEQYF. The CDR3 bases are TGCGCCAGCAGCTTGGCCCTCGCGGGGGGGCGGGCCTACGAGCAGTACTTC. The chain employs TRBV5-1 and TRBJ2-7; 9 bases line up with TRBD2. This CDR3 spans 17 amino acids. CDR1 is SGHRS and CDR2 is YFSETQ in the germline V gene. The J segment lost 2 bases and the V segment lost 0 bases, leaving 9 bases of the junction unmatched.